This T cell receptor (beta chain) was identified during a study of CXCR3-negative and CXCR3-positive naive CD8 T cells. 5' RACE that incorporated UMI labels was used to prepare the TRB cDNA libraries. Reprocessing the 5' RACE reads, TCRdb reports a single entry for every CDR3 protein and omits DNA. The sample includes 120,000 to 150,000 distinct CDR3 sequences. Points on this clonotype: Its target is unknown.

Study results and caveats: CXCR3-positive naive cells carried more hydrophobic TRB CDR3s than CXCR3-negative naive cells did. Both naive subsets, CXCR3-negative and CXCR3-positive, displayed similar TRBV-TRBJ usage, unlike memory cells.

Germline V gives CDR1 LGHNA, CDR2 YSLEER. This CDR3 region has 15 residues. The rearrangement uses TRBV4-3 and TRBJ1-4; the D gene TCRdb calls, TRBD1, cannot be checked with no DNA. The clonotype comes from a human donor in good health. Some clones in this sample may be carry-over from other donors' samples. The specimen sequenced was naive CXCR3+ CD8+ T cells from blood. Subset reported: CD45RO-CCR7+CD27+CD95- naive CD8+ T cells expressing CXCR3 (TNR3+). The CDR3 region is CASSQDGRGNEKLFF.